These 3 T cell receptor beta chains were all obtained from the same sample, sequenced in a study of naive and memory T cell subsets. An equimolar mix of two oligonucleotides served as the beta constant-region primer for TRBC1 and TRBC2. TCRdb reprocessed the UMI-ligation and nested PCR reads via MiXCR and lists one record per CDR3 protein. The repertoire has 130,000 to 150,000 distinct CDR3 sequences, approximately 15% of them found once; the top ten carry around 0.14%. The source material was naive CD4+ T cells from blood. The receptors shown here come from a human donor in good health.

The chain has TRBV11-2 and TRBJ2-2; the D gene is possibly TRBD2 (5 bases). Germline CDR1 SGHAT, CDR2 FQNNGV. The CDR3 sequence is 16 residues long. V dropped 0 bases and J dropped 5 bases, with 13 bases sitting between them. CDR3 coding DNA: TGTGCCAGCAGCTTAGAGCCTAGCAGATATACCGGGGAGCTGTTTTTT. Amino acids: CASSLEPSRYTGELFF. Filled out from reference TRBV11-2 and TRBJ2-2, the complete variable domain reads EAGVAQSPRYKIIEKRQSVAFWCNPISGHATLYWYQQILGQGPKLLIQFQNNGVVDDSQLPKDRFSAERLKGVDSTLKIQPAKLEDSAVYLCASSLEPSRYTGELFFGEGSRLTVL.

This clonotype came up a few times. CDR3 coding DNA: TGCAGTGCTAGGGGTTTAGCGGTTTACCAAGAGACCCAGTACTTC. Translated, it gives CSARGLAVYQETQYF. The chain carries TRBV20-1 and TRBJ2-5; weak D call: TRBD2 (6 bases). The germline V gene has CDR1 DFQATT and CDR2 SNEGSKA (reference sequence). CDR3 length: 15 amino acids. Trimming left V 3 bases short and J 0 bases short, with 14 bases between.

The sample holds a few counts of this clonotype. The rearrangement joins TRBV20-1 to TRBJ2-3; 9 bases line up with TRBD1. V trimming: 6 bases; J trimming: 1 base; junction bases outside the gene matches: 5. The CDR3 covers 14 residues. Germline V lookup: CDR1 DFQATT, CDR2 SNEGSKA (reference sequence). CDR3 nucleotide sequence: TGCAGTGCCAACCGGGACAGGGGCACAGATACGCAGTATTTT. Translation gives CSANRDRGTDTQYF.